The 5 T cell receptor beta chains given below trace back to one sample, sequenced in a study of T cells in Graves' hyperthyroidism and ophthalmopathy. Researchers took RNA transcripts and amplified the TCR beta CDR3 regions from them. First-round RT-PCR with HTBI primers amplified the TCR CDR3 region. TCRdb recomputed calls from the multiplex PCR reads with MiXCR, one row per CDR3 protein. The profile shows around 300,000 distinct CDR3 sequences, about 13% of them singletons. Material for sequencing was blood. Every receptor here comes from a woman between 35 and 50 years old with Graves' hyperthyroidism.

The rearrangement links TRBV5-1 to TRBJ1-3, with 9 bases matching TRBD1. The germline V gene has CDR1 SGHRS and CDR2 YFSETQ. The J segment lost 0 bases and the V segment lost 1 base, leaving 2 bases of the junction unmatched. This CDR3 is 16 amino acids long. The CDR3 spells CASSLWGQGSGNTIYF. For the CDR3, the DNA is TGCGCCAGCAGCTTGTGGGGACAGGGCTCTGGAAACACCATATATTTT.

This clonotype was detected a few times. This chain's CDR3 is CASSPYVTEETQYF. The CDR3 DNA sequence: TGTGCCAGCTCACCGTACGTTACCGAAGAGACCCAGTACTTC. The genes are TRBV18 and TRBJ2-5; D is unclear. Trimming cost V 3 bases and J 3 bases, with 11 bases left between them. CDR1 and CDR2 (germline): KGHSH, LQKENI. The CDR3 is 14 residues long.

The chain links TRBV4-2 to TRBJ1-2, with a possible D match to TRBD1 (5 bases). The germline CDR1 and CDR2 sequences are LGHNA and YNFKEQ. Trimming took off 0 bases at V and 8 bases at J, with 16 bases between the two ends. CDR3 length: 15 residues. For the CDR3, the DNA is TGTGCCAGCAGCCAAGATGGAGGAGGGGTGAGAGGCTACACCTTC. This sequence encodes CASSQDGGGVRGYTF.

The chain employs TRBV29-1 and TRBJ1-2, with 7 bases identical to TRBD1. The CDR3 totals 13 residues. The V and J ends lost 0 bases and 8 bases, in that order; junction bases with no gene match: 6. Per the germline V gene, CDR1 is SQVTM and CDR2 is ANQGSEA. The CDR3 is CSVEENRGIGYTF. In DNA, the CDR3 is TGCAGCGTTGAAGAGAACAGGGGTATCGGCTACACCTTC.

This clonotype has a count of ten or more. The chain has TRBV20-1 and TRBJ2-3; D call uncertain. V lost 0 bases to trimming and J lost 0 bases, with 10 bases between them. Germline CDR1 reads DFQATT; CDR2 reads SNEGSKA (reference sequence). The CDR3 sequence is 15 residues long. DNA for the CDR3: TGCAGTGCTAGAGATATACTTACTAGCACAGATACGCAGTATTTT. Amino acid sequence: CSARDILTSTDTQYF.